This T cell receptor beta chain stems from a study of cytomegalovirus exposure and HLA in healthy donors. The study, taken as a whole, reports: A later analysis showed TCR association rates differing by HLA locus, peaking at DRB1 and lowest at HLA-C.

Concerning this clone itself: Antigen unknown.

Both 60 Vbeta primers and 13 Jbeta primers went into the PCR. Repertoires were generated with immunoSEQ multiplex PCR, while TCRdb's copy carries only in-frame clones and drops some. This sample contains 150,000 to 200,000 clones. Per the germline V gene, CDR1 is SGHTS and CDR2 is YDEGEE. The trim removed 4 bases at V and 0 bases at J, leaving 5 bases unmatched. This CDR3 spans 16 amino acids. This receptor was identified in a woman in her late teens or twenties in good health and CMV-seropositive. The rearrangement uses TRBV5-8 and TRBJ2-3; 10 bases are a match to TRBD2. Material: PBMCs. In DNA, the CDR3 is TGTGCCAGCAGCCCAGGGACTAGCGAGAGCACAGATACGCAGTATTTT. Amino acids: CASSPGTSESTDTQYF.